The present entry profiles one T cell receptor beta chain with its context. Its target antigen remains unknown. Base quality data are lacking; no much larger clone is found one base away. This sample stems from a study of CD8+CD57+ T cells in acquired aplastic anemia (dated by TCRdb to 2016 to 2018). Regarding the research as a whole: On average, sorted CD4+ and CD8+ cells yielded about 3 ug of extracted DNA, with a range of roughly 0.17 to 27.4 ug. CD8+CD57+ expansion was defined as frequency above the mean frequency observed in healthy subjects.

TCR beta VDJ combination and CDR3 sequence profiling used genomic DNA as the template. An Illumina HiSeq 2000 was used for TCR repertoire sequencing. The original pipeline was this. Repertoire assessment relied on Simpson's diversity index, CDR3 size and DJ length profiles, and TRBV/TRBJ rearrangement plots. The immunodominant clone was defined as the most abundant DNA sequence in deep sequencing data. CDR3 amino acid sequences were screened for sharing across subjects and were compared with published repertoires and the VDJdb database. TCRdb reanalyzed the raw reads on its own, using fastp at Q25 for trimming and MiXCR for clone calling, and kept in-frame beta chains. A single entry per CDR3 protein holds the most common genes and DNA from its merged rows. It is TCRdb's table, rather than the study itself, that gives the V and J calls and clone size. The sample table lists 200,000 or so distinct CDR3 sequences, less than 60% of them with a count of one. In total, the top ten clones hold nearly 20% of the sample.

What the study reported, not specific to this receptor: Patients and healthy controls showed no significant difference in CD8+ Simpson's diversity (P=0.060). Around 30 CD8+ CDR3 sequences were found in both patients and controls but appeared to be highly expressed in patients and within the immunodominant clones of the patients.

CDR1 and CDR2, looked up from the germline V gene (reference sequence), are LNHDA and SQIVND. Measured from the cysteine to the phenylalanine, the CDR3 is 14 residues long. Just CDR3 DNA is preserved here, 42 bases in frame from base 1. Compared with germline, V lacks 5 bases and J lacks 2 bases; bases without a gene match: 5. Expansion of CD8+CD57+ cells had been shown by flow cytometry in the patients chosen for sequencing. Severe acquired aplastic anemia was diagnosed in all patients according to International Study of Aplastic Anemia and Agranulocytosis and Camitta criteria. No therapy had been received by the patients at the time of blood sampling. TCR repertoires of sorted CD4+ and CD8+ blood T cells from severe aplastic anemia patients and healthy subjects were deep-sequenced in the study. Patients were enrolled under clinicaltrials.gov protocols 00001620, 01623167, 00001397, 00071045, 00081523 and 00961064 in the USA. Ficoll-Paque density gradient centrifugation was used to isolate peripheral blood mononuclear cells. CD4+ and CD8+ T cells were sorted by FACS or magnetic beads before DNA extraction.

The sequencing input was sorted CD4+, CD8+, or CD8+CD57+ T cells (not recorded which) from PBMCs. The receptor comes from a human donor with aplastic anemia. In this chain, TRBV19 is recombined with TRBJ2-7, with 8 middle bases fitting TRBD1. The CDR3 protein: CASSPTGGPYEQYF. In nucleotides, the sequence is TGTGCCAGTAGTCCTACAGGGGGACCCTACGAGCAGTACTTC.